This T cell receptor beta chain was sequenced for a study of T-cell memory formation after mild COVID-19 (dated by TCRdb to the early 2020s). Regarding the study in general: TCR sequence clusters from the two donors were found to be largely donor specific. Longitudinal TCRalpha and TCRbeta repertoire sequencing tracked T-cell clones expanding and contracting after mild COVID-19 in two donors. The cohort comprised two young, previously healthy adult volunteers, one female and one male. Summary of the overall study and its limitations: Contracting CD4+ clones appeared mostly in the CM and EM memory subsets, whereas CD8+ clones were enriched in EMRA. Some responding clones were found in pre-infection memory, which suggests that pre-existing cross-reactive memory T cells took part in the SARS-CoV-2 response. From day 15 to 85, contracting clones showed balanced CD4/CD8 phenotypes, whereas a second wave of clones that expanded from day 15 to 37 leaned towards CD4+. SARS-CoV-2 specificity of the second-wave clones peaking on day 37 was not confirmed. The study included only a couple of mild cases, and larger cohorts that include severe cases with pre-infection samples were judged to be necessary.

PBMCs were isolated by Ficoll-Paque density gradient centrifugation. Reading from cysteine to phenylalanine, the CDR3 counts 15 amino acids. Only the CDR3 portion is preserved as DNA: 45 bases, with reading frame beginning at the first base. Trimming removed 3 bases from V and 1 base from J, leaving 12 bases between the germline ends. Sequencing was carried out with an Illumina NovaSeq 6000. TCRalpha and TCRbeta cDNA libraries were built by 5'RACE with constant-segment primers, adding sample barcodes and unique molecular identifiers. Trizol reagent was used to extract RNA from every sample. Amplification of the libraries took two PCR steps, and the second step added a second sample barcode plus Illumina TruSeq adapters. Sequencing of libraries was performed on an Illumina NovaSeq with 2 x 150 bp paired-end reads. Regarding the original processing steps: The reads were demultiplexed and collapsed into UMI-guided consensus sequences using migec v1.2.7. Using mixcr v2.1.11, UMI consensuses were aligned to TRA and TRB V and J templates and then assembled into clonotypes. Clonotypes were classified as expanded or contracted when called significant by both edgeR and NoisET, with noise models trained on biological replicates. For edgeR calls, the thresholds were a false discovery rate-adjusted p below 0.01 and a log2 fold-change of 1. As an exploratory analysis of dynamics, PCA with hierarchical clustering was applied to max-normalized trajectories of the 1000 most abundant clonotypes. Each responding clone was given a CD4 or CD8 phenotype based on the CD4+ and CD8+ repertoires, which had been sequenced separately. Using fastp at Q25 and MiXCR, TCRdb reprocessed the public reads and kept productive beta chains. Rows with one shared CDR3 protein collapse into an entry with the most common genes and DNA. These V and J calls are TCRdb output, not the study's own analysis. The sample table shows 240,000 or so distinct CDR3 sequences, and around a tenth are seen once. 20% to 25% of the sample goes to the ten largest clones.

Remarks on this clonotype: No antigen is known for it. No much larger clonotype is one base removed from it; base qualities were not supplied.

The rearrangement combines TRBV12-3 or TRBV12-4 with TRBJ1-1; D gene: possibly TRBD1, on 5 matching bases. Material for sequencing was PBMCs or a T cell subset sorted from them (not recorded which). The TCR comes from a man younger than 35 who had mild COVID-19 (a few samples of this study predate the infection). The sample titles of this study are shuffled in the database, so cell type and time point are left out; the donor was told from shared clones. The CDR3 here reads CASSFRDPGNTEAFF. The sequenced DNA: TGTGCCAGCAGTTTTCGGGACCCAGGGAACACTGAAGCTTTCTTT.